This T cell receptor beta chain is drawn from a study of blood T cells in healthy people across ages. Regarding the study as a whole: Possibly, changes in expanded clonotypes were confounded because donor CMV status was unknown.

Per sample, no less than 5.5 micrograms of total RNA were extracted. For this clonotype: Its specificity is not known.

Primers used in a second PCR of roughly 6 to 11 cycles were a sample-barcoded 5' primer and a J-beta primer mix. TCRdb reprocessed the 5' RACE reads via MiXCR and lists one record per CDR3 protein. The sample includes roughly 2 million distinct CDR3 sequences, around 50% of them seen just once. Germline V gene lookup returns CDR1 SQVTM and CDR2 ANQGSEA. The ends lost 6 bases at V and 4 bases at J; junction bases unmatched: 6. The CDR3 totals 13 residues. The origin of this receptor is a middle-aged woman in good health. The chain has TRBV29-1 and TRBJ2-3, with TRBD1 identical over 8 bases. The specimen was blood. DNA of the CDR3: TGCAGCGTGAGGACAGGGTCGGCAGATACGCAGTATTTT. Amino acid sequence: CSVRTGSADTQYF.